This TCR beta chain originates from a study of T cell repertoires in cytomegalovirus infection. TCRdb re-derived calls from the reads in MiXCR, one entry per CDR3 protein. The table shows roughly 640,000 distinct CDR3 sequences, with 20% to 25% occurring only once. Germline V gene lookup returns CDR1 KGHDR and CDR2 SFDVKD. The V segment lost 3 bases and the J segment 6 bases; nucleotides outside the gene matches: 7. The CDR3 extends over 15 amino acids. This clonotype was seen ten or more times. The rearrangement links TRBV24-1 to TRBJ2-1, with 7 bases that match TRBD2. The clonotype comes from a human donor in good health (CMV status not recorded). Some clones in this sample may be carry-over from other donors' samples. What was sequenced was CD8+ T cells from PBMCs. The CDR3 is CATSDQRGEFNEQFF. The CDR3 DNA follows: TGTGCCACCAGTGATCAGCGGGGAGAATTCAATGAGCAGTTCTTC.